This is a list of T cell receptor beta chains from one sample in a study of cytomegalovirus exposure and HLA in healthy donors. The assay was immunoSEQ multiplex PCR, and TCRdb's table has in-frame clones only and misses some. Its table lists approximately 110,000 clones. Sample: PBMCs. These TCRs come from a man aged 18 to 35 in good health and CMV-seronegative. Each CDR3 is given with its conserved first and last residue. Fields, in order: CDR3 DNA, CDR3 protein, V gene, J gene, D gene. The D gene is left open where the match is weak.

cdr3_nt: TGTGCCAGCAGCTTACTTTCAGGGGAGAACACTGAAGCTTTCTTT; cdr3_aa: CASSLLSGENTEAFF; v_call: TRBV5-6; j_call: TRBJ1-1; d_call: -
cdr3_nt: TGTGCCAGCTCGAGTCTCGGGACAGGGGCTAACTATGGCTACACCTTC; cdr3_aa: CASSSLGTGANYGYTF; v_call: TRBV6-6; j_call: TRBJ1-2; d_call: TRBD1
cdr3_nt: TGCGCCAGCAGTGAGTGGGGGACTAGCGGGGCGGACTCCTACGAGCAGTACTTC; cdr3_aa: CASSEWGTSGADSYEQYF; v_call: TRBV4-1; j_call: TRBJ2-7; d_call: TRBD2
cdr3_nt: TGCGCCAGCAGCTACACAGGGGGGGGAGATGGCTACACCTTC; cdr3_aa: CASSYTGGGDGYTF; v_call: TRBV5-1; j_call: TRBJ1-2; d_call: TRBD1
cdr3_nt: TGTGCCAGCAGCGGCGGACAGGGGCTCGGCTACACCTTC; cdr3_aa: CASSGGQGLGYTF; v_call: TRBV9; j_call: TRBJ1-2; d_call: TRBD1
cdr3_nt: TGTGCCAGCAGCTCCGACAGGTTGAGCTCCTACGAGCAGTACTTC; cdr3_aa: CASSSDRLSSYEQYF; v_call: TRBV5-4; j_call: TRBJ2-7; d_call: -
cdr3_nt: TGCGCCAGCAGCCGCATCCGGGACAGGGGAGGACCCCAGCATTTT; cdr3_aa: CASSRIRDRGGPQHF; v_call: TRBV4-1; j_call: TRBJ1-5; d_call: TRBD1
cdr3_nt: TGTGCCAGCTCACCATCTCTAGAGCCTCCTGAAGCTTTCTTT; cdr3_aa: CASSPSLEPPEAFF; v_call: TRBV18; j_call: TRBJ1-1; d_call: -
cdr3_nt: TGTGCCAGCAGGCTAGGACAGTTGTCGAACACTGAAGCTTTCTTT; cdr3_aa: CASRLGQLSNTEAFF; v_call: TRBV11-2; j_call: TRBJ1-1; d_call: -
cdr3_nt: TGCGCCAGCAGCTTGCGGGGACAAGAGACCCAGTACTTC; cdr3_aa: CASSLRGQETQYF; v_call: TRBV5-1; j_call: TRBJ2-5; d_call: -
cdr3_nt: TGTGCCAGCAGTTTTGCGGGGTTGGCGGGAGTCGGGGAGCTGTTTTTT; cdr3_aa: CASSFAGLAGVGELFF; v_call: TRBV28; j_call: TRBJ2-2; d_call: TRBD2
cdr3_nt: TGTGCCAGCAGCTCACAGACTAGGGTCTCCTACAATGAGCAGTTCTTC; cdr3_aa: CASSSQTRVSYNEQFF; v_call: TRBV7-8; j_call: TRBJ2-1; d_call: -
cdr3_nt: TGTGCCAGTCTCGAACAGGGGGCGGCTAATGAAAAACTGTTTTTT; cdr3_aa: CASLEQGAANEKLFF; v_call: TRBV19; j_call: TRBJ1-4; d_call: TRBD1
cdr3_nt: TGCGCCAGCAGCTTTTCCGGGAAGAGCTCCTACGAGCAGTACTTC; cdr3_aa: CASSFSGKSSYEQYF; v_call: TRBV5-1; j_call: TRBJ2-7; d_call: -
cdr3_nt: TGTGCCAGCAGCTTCCGGGATAGGAACACCGGGGAGCTGTTTTTT; cdr3_aa: CASSFRDRNTGELFF; v_call: TRBV5-4; j_call: TRBJ2-2; d_call: -
cdr3_nt: TGTGCCATCAGGGACCACTCAGGGGGCAATCAGCCCCAGCATTTT; cdr3_aa: CAIRDHSGGNQPQHF; v_call: TRBV10-3; j_call: TRBJ1-5; d_call: -
cdr3_nt: TGTGCCAGCAGCTTTAGAGGGTTGGACTACGAGCAGTACTTC; cdr3_aa: CASSFRGLDYEQYF; v_call: TRBV11-2; j_call: TRBJ2-7; d_call: -